Listed below are T cell receptor beta chains from one sample, sequenced in a study of PD-L1 blockade in urothelial cancer. Libraries were prepared by immunoSEQ multiplex PCR; TCRdb keeps only in-frame clonotypes and omits some of them. Here the sample spans about 71,000 clones, roughly nine tenths being singletons. Sequencing was performed on PBMCs, taken around atezolizumab (anti-PD-L1) treatment. The receptors come from a man aged 55-75 years with urothelial cancer. Each CDR3 is given with its conserved first and last residue. Fields, in order: clone size, J gene, V gene, D gene, CDR3 DNA, CDR3 protein. The D gene is left open where the match is weak. Clone size, where shown, is once, few, many, or a class for clones that have expanded.

NA | TRBJ1-1 | TRBV11-2 | NA | TGTGCCAGCAGCTTATTGGCGGGTAGTACCACTGAAGCTTTCTTT | CASSLLAGSTTEAFF
NA | TRBJ2-7 | TRBV2 | TRBD1 | TGTGCCAGCAGTGAACAGGGGGTCTACGAGCAGTACTTC | CASSEQGVYEQYF
few | TRBJ2-7 | TRBV29-1 | NA | TGCAGCGTTGAAGATACCGGGGTGGCCCACGAGCAGTACTTC | CSVEDTGVAHEQYF
NA | TRBJ2-2 | TRBV6-1 | TRBD1 | TGTGCCAGCAAAGGGACAGGGAACACCGGGGAGCTGTTTTTT | CASKGTGNTGELFF
NA | TRBJ2-1 | TRBV18 | NA | TGTGCCAGCTCACCACAGTCGGGGTACAAGGGCGGTGAGCAGTTCTTC | CASSPQSGYKGGEQFF
once | TRBJ2-7 | TRBV5-6 | TRBD2 | TGTGCCAGCACCACGATTAGCGGGAACTCCTACGAGCAGTACTTC | CASTTISGNSYEQYF
NA | TRBJ1-6 | TRBV14 | TRBD1 | TGTGCCAGCAGCCCAGGGACAGGGGTTAATTCACCCCTCCACTTT | CASSPGTGVNSPLHF
NA | TRBJ2-7 | TRBV5-5 | TRBD1 | TGTGCCAGCAGCGATACACCGGGACAGGGGTACGAGCAGTACTTC | CASSDTPGQGYEQYF
once | TRBJ2-5 | TRBV7-9 | NA | TGTGCCAGCAGCTTAACCCCTCGCGGGATTTTAGGAGAGACCCAGTACTTC | CASSLTPRGILGETQYF
NA | TRBJ2-2 | TRBV13 | NA | TGTGCCAGCAGCCACCGCTCCGAGTATACCGGGGAGCTGTTTTTT | CASSHRSEYTGELFF
NA | TRBJ2-5 | TRBV7-2 | TRBD2 | TGTGCCAGCAGCCCCCTAGCGGGAGGGCCTAGAGAGACCCAGTACTTC | CASSPLAGGPRETQYF
once | TRBJ1-1 | TRBV4-2 | NA | TGTGCCAGCAGCCAAGGGCCTCCGGGCACTGAAGCTTTCTTT | CASSQGPPGTEAFF
NA | TRBJ2-2 | TRBV2 | TRBD2 | TGTGCCAGCAGTGAAGCTGGAGCGGGGGAGGCCGGGGAGCTGTTTTTT | CASSEAGAGEAGELFF
once | TRBJ2-3 | TRBV6-1 | TRBD1 | TGTGCCAGCAGTGAGAGGACAGGGGGGATCACAGATACGCAGTATTTT | CASSERTGGITDTQYF
NA | TRBJ2-1 | TRBV28 | TRBD2 | TGTGCCAGCAGTTTCACCTCGACTAGCGGGAGGAAGCAGTTCTTC | CASSFTSTSGRKQFF
NA | TRBJ1-5 | TRBV6-1 | TRBD1 | TGTGCCAGCTCTCGGACAGGGTCGGGCAATCAGCCCCAGCATTTT | CASSRTGSGNQPQHF
NA | TRBJ1-3 | TRBV4-2 | NA | TGTGCCAGCAGCCAAGAGTCTTACTCTGGAAACACCATATATTTT | CASSQESYSGNTIYF
NA | TRBJ2-1 | TRBV9 | NA | TGTGCCAGCAGCGTAGATGGTCTAGCGAGCGTTGGTGAGCAGTTCTTC | CASSVDGLASVGEQFF
NA | TRBJ2-5 | TRBV5-1 | TRBD2 | TGCGCCAGCTCGCCCTCTGCGGGAGTCCCAGAGACCCAGTACTTC | CASSPSAGVPETQYF
NA | TRBJ2-3 | TRBV7-6 | NA | TGTGCCAGCAGCCCTTCCACAGATACGCAGTATTTT | CASSPSTDTQYF
once | TRBJ2-1 | TRBV28 | TRBD2 | TGTGCCAGCAGTTCGGGACTAGCGGGAGAATCAAGGTCCTACAATGAGCAGTTCTTC | CASSSGLAGESRSYNEQFF
NA | TRBJ2-5 | TRBV28 | TRBD1 | TGTGCCAGCAGTTCCCCGGACAGGGAGGAGACCCAGTACTTC | CASSSPDREETQYF
NA | TRBJ2-7 | TRBV6-1 | TRBD2 | TGTGCCAGCAGTGCCACTAGCGAGTCCTACGAGCAGTACTTC | CASSATSESYEQYF
NA | TRBJ1-3 | TRBV6-6 | NA | TGTGCCAGCAGTCGAGCGGCGGACAGTGGAAACACCATATATTTT | CASSRAADSGNTIYF
NA | TRBJ2-1 | TRBV6-5 | TRBD2 | TGTGCCAGCAGTTTAGGGACTAGCTACAATGAGCAGTTCTTC | CASSLGTSYNEQFF
NA | TRBJ2-5 | TRBV7-8 | NA | TGTGCCAGCAGCCCCGGGACGACTAGGGAGACCCAGTACTTC | CASSPGTTRETQYF
few | TRBJ2-7 | TRBV5-1 | TRBD1 | TGCGCCAGCAGCTTGGACGGGACAGGTTACGAGCAGTACTTC | CASSLDGTGYEQYF
few | TRBJ2-2 | TRBV7-2 | TRBD2 | TGTGCCAGCAGGTCTAGCGGGGCCGGGGAGCTGTTTTTT | CASRSSGAGELFF
few | TRBJ1-6 | TRBV10-3 | NA | TGTGCCACCGGGGAGGGCCAGGTGGCTTCACCCCTCCACTTT | CATGEGQVASPLHF
few | TRBJ1-6 | TRBV4-1 | NA | TGCGCCAGCAGCCAACCCGCCGACAGCTTTTATAATTCACCCCTCCACTTT | CASSQPADSFYNSPLHF
NA | TRBJ1-5 | TRBV7-8 | NA | TGTGCCAGCAGCCCCGACAGGTATTATAGCAATCAGCCCCAGCATTTT | CASSPDRYYSNQPQHF
few | TRBJ1-1 | TRBV14 | NA | TGTGCCAGCAGCCTCGGACAGAATGAAGCTTTCTTT | CASSLGQNEAFF
once | TRBJ1-1 | TRBV5-1 | NA | TGCGCCAGCAGCTCCGGACAGTTGAACACTGAAGCTTTCTTT | CASSSGQLNTEAFF
NA | TRBJ1-2 | TRBV18 | TRBD1 | TGTGCCAGCTCACCACGGGACAGGGCCGAAGATGGCTACACCTTC | CASSPRDRAEDGYTF
NA | TRBJ2-3 | TRBV19 | TRBD1 | TGTGCCAGTAGTACGATAATTTCCCGGACAGGGGCAGATACGCAGTATTTT | CASSTIISRTGADTQYF
NA | TRBJ1-2 | TRBV4-1 | TRBD1 | TGCGCCAGCAGCCAAGCAGAAGGACAGGGGGATTATGGCTACACCTTC | CASSQAEGQGDYGYTF
once | TRBJ2-3 | TRBV7-9 | NA | TGTGCCAGCAGCTTGGCAGGTTTCGAGCCAGATACGCAGTATTTT | CASSLAGFEPDTQYF
NA | TRBJ2-5 | TRBV19 | NA | TGTGCCAGTAGTATAGCTCAGGAACGGGAGACCCAGTACTTC | CASSIAQERETQYF
NA | TRBJ1-3 | TRBV5-1 | TRBD1 | TGCGCCAGCAGCTCGGGACAGGGGGCTGGAAACACCATATATTTT | CASSSGQGAGNTIYF
NA | TRBJ2-1 | TRBV29-1 | NA | TGCAGCGTTGCGAGGACACCCTACAATGAGCAGTTCTTC | CSVARTPYNEQFF
NA | TRBJ2-3 | TRBV5-1 | TRBD2 | TGCGCCAGCAGCTTGGCCGGAGCGGGAGGGCGCACAGATACGCAGTATTTT | CASSLAGAGGRTDTQYF
NA | TRBJ1-1 | TRBV7-9 | TRBD1 | TGTGCCAGCAGCTTTGGACAGGACTGGGCTTTCTTT | CASSFGQDWAFF
NA | TRBJ2-7 | TRBV5-4 | TRBD1 | TGTGCCAGCAGCTTGGCCAGCAGGTCAGGGGGCAAGGAGCAGTACTTC | CASSLASRSGGKEQYF
few | TRBJ1-2 | TRBV28 | TRBD1 | TGTGCCAGCAGTTGGGGGACAGGGGGCACCTTC | CASSWGTGGTF
once | TRBJ2-7 | TRBV13 | TRBD1 | TGTGCCAGCAGCTTAGCGGTCACGACAGGGAAGGGCGAGCAGTACTTC | CASSLAVTTGKGEQYF